One and the same sample provided the 5 T cell receptor beta chains below, sequenced in a study of regulatory T cells in long-lasting Graves disease. Time point defined: persistent/refractory GD, antithyroid drugs over 5 years with positive TRAb. Making the TCR library involved RNA that had been extracted from PBMCs. Through Arm-PCR of CDR3 regions and iRepertoire HTBI primers, TCR beta libraries were built. From the multiplex PCR reads, TCRdb called clonotypes with MiXCR, one entry per CDR3 protein. The profile shows hundreds of thousands of distinct CDR3 sequences, around 21% of them singletons. The input for sequencing was peripheral blood mononuclear cells (PBMCs), taken when the disease was refractory, from a patient treated with antithyroid drugs. The origin of the receptors is a female donor with Graves disease.

This clonotype was counted between two and nine times. This chain links TRBV28 with TRBJ2-7; D gene ambiguous. The CDR3 consists of 13 residues. Germline V gene lookup returns CDR1 MDHEN and CDR2 SYDVKM. Trimming shortened V by 3 bases and J by 2 bases, and 8 bases separated the two germline ends. CDR3 nucleotide sequence: TGTGCCAGCAGTTTTTCCTTGGCCTACGAGCAGTACTTC. Amino acid sequence: CASSFSLAYEQYF.

This chain's CDR3 is CSVSGAGTRRNQPQHF. The CDR3, as DNA: TGCAGTGTTAGCGGCGCAGGGACCCGGAGGAATCAGCCCCAGCATTTT. The chain carries TRBV20-1 and TRBJ1-5; a possible D gene is TRBD1 (5 bases). The CDR3 contains 16 residues. Trimming removed 7 bases at V and 4 bases at J, with 23 bases between. Germline values: CDR1 DFQATT, CDR2 SNEGSKA (reference sequence).

V gene TRBV6-5 combines with J gene TRBJ1-5; tentative D call: TRBD1 (5 bases). Trimming left V 4 bases short and J 7 bases short, with 17 bases between. The V gene's germline CDR1 is MNHEY and CDR2 SVGAGI. The CDR3 contains 15 residues. This CDR3 is CASSSMNSGHQPQHF. CDR3 bases: TGTGCCAGCAGTTCTATGAACTCGGGGCACCAGCCCCAGCATTTT.

V gene TRBV5-1 combines with J gene TRBJ1-2; unclear D gene. CDR1 is SGHRS, CDR2 YFSETQ, per germline. This CDR3 contains 14 residues. V lost 4 bases and J 4 bases, leaving 14 bases between the germline ends. The CDR3 DNA follows: TGCGCCAGCAGCCAAGAACGGCTCGCCTATGGCTACACCTTC. This translates into CASSQERLAYGYTF.

The chain links TRBV5-1 to TRBJ1-5; D might be TRBD1 (5 bases). V was trimmed by 4 bases and J by 5 bases, leaving 16 bases between them. The germline V gene encodes CDR1 SGHRS and CDR2 YFSETQ. The CDR3 spans 15 residues. The CDR3 DNA reads as TGCGCCAGCAGCCCGGGCGGGACGGACGATCAGCCCCAGCATTTT. Translation: CASSPGGTDDQPQHF.